This T cell receptor (beta chain) was recovered during a study of control samples from healthy donors and cancer patients. Germline CDR1 and CDR2: MNHEY and SMNVEV (reference sequence). Trimming shortened V by 5 bases and J by 1 base, and 9 bases separated the two germline ends. The length of the CDR3 is 14 residues. Sequencing used immunoSEQ multiplex PCR; TCRdb keeps in-frame clones, though not all of them. The sample shows roughly 98,000 clones, around 80% of them seen only once. Input material: blood. The receptor's source is a woman aged 55 to 70 in good health. The genes are TRBV27 and TRBJ1-5; no definite D call. The CDR3 reads CASSPQPSNQPQHF. CDR3 in DNA: TGTGCCAGCAGTCCCCAGCCGAGCAATCAGCCCCAGCATTTT.